This T cell receptor (beta chain) was retrieved from a study of a mutant IDH1 vaccine in newly diagnosed glioma. CDR1 is SEHNR, CDR2 FQNEAQ, per germline (reference sequence). This CDR3 comprises 15 residues. V was clipped by 5 bases and J by 4 bases, with 14 bases between them. Regarding this clone: Its antigen is unknown.

Generated by immunoSEQ multiplex PCR, the TCRdb table keeps only in-frame clones and is missing some. The data hold 30,000 to 45,000 clones, with 75% to 80% observed a single time. Time point of the sample: week 5, during vaccination. The investigators gave 300 ug of mutant IDH1 20-mer peptide in each vaccine dose, together with topical imiquimod. The gene calls are TRBV7-9 and TRBJ1-4; D may be TRBD1 (5 bases). This material consisted of PBMCs, taken from a glioma patient whose treatment included an IDH1 peptide vaccine. This sequence originates from a man aged 35-49 years with glioma. The CDR3 loop is CASSLGTRINEKLFF. The CDR3 coding sequence is TGTGCCAGCAGCCTCGGGACTAGGATTAATGAAAAACTGTTTTTT.